Below are 17 T cell receptor beta chains sequenced from a single sample in a study of blood T cell repertoires in COVID-19. The method was immunoSEQ multiplex PCR; TCRdb's version includes in-frame clones alone and lacks a portion of them. This repertoire shows about 280,000 clones, approximately 81% found once; its top ten account for around 2.3%. The sample was PBMCs or T cells enriched from blood (not recorded which). The receptors shown here come from a woman aged 45-65 years who had recovered from COVID-19.

The chain recombines TRBV27 with TRBJ1-6, with 7 bases lining up with TRBD1. Per the germline V gene, CDR1 is MNHEY and CDR2 is SMNVEV (reference sequence). The CDR3 loop spans 15 amino acids. After removal of 8 bases from V and 3 bases from J, the junction contained 7 bases not matched to a gene. CDR3 sequence (DNA): TGTGCCAGCTGCGGCGGGACAGTCTATAATTCACCCCTCCACTTT. Encoded protein: CASCGGTVYNSPLHF.

The CDR3 DNA sequence: TGTGCCAGCAGCCCGCGTGGGGGACTAGCGGGAGTGGGTGAGCAGTTCTTC. Translated, it gives CASSPRGGLAGVGEQFF. The J gene is TRBJ2-1, the V gene TRBV5-4; 14 nucleotides line up with TRBD2. Germline V gene data show CDR1 as SGHNT and CDR2 as YYREEE (reference sequence). The ends lost 4 bases at V and 9 bases at J; junction bases unmatched: 12. This CDR3 has 17 amino acids.

CDR3 residues: CASSLGGDSYEQYF. The DNA of the CDR3 is TGTGCCAGCAGCTTAGGGGGGGACAGCTACGAGCAGTACTTC. The gene calls are TRBV7-9 and TRBJ2-7, with D maybe TRBD1 (7 bases). The CDR3 consists of 14 residues. CDR1 and CDR2 (germline): SEHNR, FQNEAQ (reference sequence). V lost 1 base and J lost 3, with 10 bases in between.

In DNA form, the CDR3 reads TGTGCCAGCAGCTTAGAGGGGCAGTACTATGGCTACACCTTC. Translating it yields CASSLEGQYYGYTF. The chain links TRBV7-9 to TRBJ1-2; the D gene is possibly TRBD1 (5 bases). In germline, CDR1 is SEHNR, CDR2 FQNEAQ (reference sequence). The CDR3 spans 14 residues. V gave up 1 base and J gave up 3 bases, with 9 bases separating them. The variable domain in full, with the rest retrieved from reference TRBV7-9 and TRBJ1-2, is DTGVSQNPRHKITKRGQNVTFRCDPISEHNRLYWYRQTLGQGPEFLTYFQNEAQLEKSRLLSDRFSAERPKGSFSTLEIQRTEQGDSAMYLCASSLEGQYYGYTFGSGTRLTVV.

The rearrangement links TRBV5-4 to TRBJ1-6; 9 bases line up with TRBD1. The CDR3 has 15 amino acids. The germline CDR1 and CDR2 sequences are SGHNT and YYREEE (reference sequence). V lost 2 bases and J lost 6; bases outside the gene matches: 3. The CDR3 protein is CASSLPTGGNSPLHF. In nucleotides, the CDR3 is TGTGCCAGCAGCTTACCGACAGGGGGTAATTCACCCCTCCACTTT.

This sequence joins TRBV27 and TRBJ1-1, with TRBD1 matching 9 bases. The CDR3 has 14 residues. V lost 6 bases to trimming and J lost 1 base; unmatched junction nucleotides: 3. The germline V gene encodes CDR1 MNHEY and CDR2 SMNVEV (reference sequence). CDR3 sequence reads: CASRDRGRNTEAFF. For the CDR3, the DNA is TGTGCCAGCAGGGACAGGGGAAGGAACACTGAAGCTTTCTTT.

About this clone: Different DNA sequences within this sample yield the same CDR3. The rearrangement links TRBV9 to TRBJ1-1; D is uncertain. This CDR3 region has 14 residues. Germline assignment: CDR1 SGDLS and CDR2 YYNGEE. Trimming removed 2 bases from V and 2 bases from J, with 10 bases in between. The CDR3: CASSVVAENTEAFF. The CDR3 nucleotides read TGTGCCAGCAGCGTCGTCGCGGAAAACACTGAAGCTTTCTTT.

V is TRBV30 and J is TRBJ1-2; TRBD1 matches at 7 bases. The CDR3 extends over 13 amino acids. V was pared by 1 base and J by 4 bases, with 3 bases of the junction left unmatched. The germline V gene has CDR1 GTSNPN and CDR2 SVGIG (reference sequence). Written as DNA, the CDR3 is TGTGCCTGGAGTGCAGGGGGAAGCTATGGCTACACCTTC. Translated: CAWSAGGSYGYTF.

This clone showed up just a few times. The chain employs TRBV5-5 and TRBJ2-2, with 10 bases fitting TRBD2. Germline lookup yields CDR1 SGHKS and CDR2 YYEKEE (reference sequence). V was pared by 3 bases and J by 3 bases, with 5 bases of the junction left unmatched. CDR3 length: 16 residues. CDR3 in amino acids: CASSSKLAGHTGELFF. The CDR3 DNA reads TGTGCCAGCAGCTCAAAACTAGCGGGGCACACCGGGGAGCTGTTTTTT.

In nucleotides, the CDR3 is TGTGCCAGCAGGGCTAGCGGATACAATGAGCAGTTCTTC. This codes for CASRASGYNEQFF. V usage is TRBV27 and J usage is TRBJ2-1; TRBD2 matches at 7 bases. Germline V gives CDR1 MNHEY, CDR2 SMNVEV (reference sequence). This CDR3 comprises 13 residues. J gave up 4 bases and V 6 bases, and 3 bases lay outside the gene matches.

This clone was detected once. The chain recombines TRBV5-4 with TRBJ2-6, with 9 bases identical to TRBD1. The CDR3 totals 20 residues. The germline CDR1 and CDR2 sequences are SGHNT and YYREEE (reference sequence). V gave up 2 bases and J gave up 5 bases; unmatched junction bases: 17. The CDR3 loop reads CASSFNAERQGGLRANVLTF. CDR3 nucleotides: TGTGCCAGCAGCTTTAACGCCGAAAGACAGGGGGGTTTGAGGGCCAACGTCCTGACTTTC.

The J gene is TRBJ2-1, the V gene TRBV4-1, with no clear D. The germline V gene encodes CDR1 MGHRA and CDR2 YSYEKL. Trimming stripped 4 bases from V and 0 bases from J, with 16 bases between. This CDR3 has 17 amino acids. The CDR3, as DNA: TGCGCCAGCAGCCTCAAAGTGGTAAGCACCTCCTACAATGAGCAGTTCTTC. Protein: CASSLKVVSTSYNEQFF.

V gene TRBV3-1 (or the pseudogene TRBV3-2) combines with J gene TRBJ2-5, with 15 bases that match TRBD2. The CDR3 length is 18 residues. The J segment lost 2 bases and the V segment lost 4 bases, leaving 8 bases of the junction unmatched. The V gene's germline CDR1 is LGHDT and CDR2 YNNKEL (reference sequence). CDR3 in amino acids: CASSRGTSGGPAQETQYF. CDR3 in DNA: TGTGCCAGCAGCCGCGGGACTAGCGGGGGGCCGGCACAAGAGACCCAGTACTTC.

CDR3 amino acids: CASSGLAEEILYNEQFF. Here the CDR3 DNA reads TGTGCCAGCAGTGGACTAGCGGAAGAAATCCTTTACAATGAGCAGTTCTTC. V is TRBV27 and J is TRBJ2-1; 10 bases fit TRBD2. Germline trimming cut 5 bases from V and 4 bases from J; bases unmatched to any gene: 11. The germline CDR1 and CDR2 sequences are MNHEY and SMNVEV (reference sequence). CDR3 length equals 17 residues.

The rearrangement uses TRBV4-2 and TRBJ2-1; TRBD2 matches at 10 bases. Germline CDR1 reads LGHNA; CDR2 reads YNFKEQ. J lost 6 bases, V lost 3 bases, and 5 bases had no gene match. There are 15 residues in the CDR3. CDR3 nucleotide sequence: TGTGCCAGCAGCCAGAGCGGGAGGGGAATCAATGAGCAGTTCTTC. Its translation is CASSQSGRGINEQFF.

This chain joins TRBV12-3 or TRBV12-4 and TRBJ1-2, with D maybe TRBD1 (5 bases). The CDR3 length is 10 residues. Trimming took off 5 bases at V and 8 bases at J, with 6 bases between the two ends. CDR3 amino acids: CASSGAGYTF. The CDR3 DNA is TGTGCCAGCAGTGGGGCGGGCTACACCTTC.

The rearrangement links TRBV6-5 to TRBJ1-3; D gene ambiguous. This CDR3 is 14 amino acids long. Trimming took 2 bases from V and 6 from J, leaving 11 bases between them. Germline V gives CDR1 MNHEY, CDR2 SVGAGI. CDR3 in amino acids: CASSYTTTSNTIYF. The DNA for the CDR3 is TGTGCCAGCAGTTACACGACAACTTCAAACACCATATATTTT.